These 13 T cell receptor beta chains were all obtained from the same sample, sequenced in a study of blood T cell repertoires in COVID-19 (dated by TCRdb to the early 2020s). The protocol used for the library was the immunoSEQ multiplex PCR assay. The table was pulled from immuneACCESS by TCRdb, which kept in-frame rearrangements only. Such tables lose some clones; where checked, under half of the loss comes from unresolved V genes, and the rest has no known cause. Counted in this sample were a few hundred thousand clones; around 90% of them appeared once. The top ten clones comprise around 9% of the sample. Material: PBMCs or T cells enriched from blood (not recorded which). These receptors came from a woman under 30 who had recovered from COVID-19.

This clone was recorded a few times. The chain combines TRBV6-5 with TRBJ1-1, with 8 bases that match TRBD1. Trimming removed 5 bases from V and 8 bases from J; junction bases left unmatched: 7. The germline gives CDR1 MNHEY, CDR2 SVGAGI. The CDR3 has 13 residues. DNA of the CDR3: TGTGCCAGCAGTCCCCGACAGGGGACGGAAGCTTTCTTT. Its protein is CASSPRQGTEAFF.

V and J are TRBV2 and TRBJ2-7; 9 bases align to TRBD2. CDR3 length: 16 residues. The V gene's germline CDR1 is SNHLY and CDR2 FYNNEI. V lost 6 bases to trimming and J lost 2 bases; unmatched junction nucleotides: 11. CDR3 sequence: CASRSISGRPAYEQYF. The CDR3 DNA reads as TGTGCCAGCAGATCAATTAGCGGGAGACCTGCCTACGAGCAGTACTTC.

The gene calls are TRBV19 and TRBJ2-1, with TRBD1 as a possible D gene (6 bases). This CDR3 is 15 amino acids long. Germline assignment: CDR1 LNHDA and CDR2 SQIVND (reference sequence). Trimming left V 8 bases short and J 3 bases short, with 17 bases between. CDR3 sequence reads: CASQPERTDYNEQFF. The CDR3 DNA reads as TGTGCCAGTCAACCCGAGAGGACAGACTACAATGAGCAGTTCTTC.

The chain employs TRBV28 and TRBJ1-1; D unclear. Trimming pared 7 bases from V and 0 bases from J, leaving 15 bases between. The CDR3 consists of 15 residues. Germline lookup yields CDR1 MDHEN and CDR2 SYDVKM. The CDR3 bases are TGTGCCAGCAACCTCAGAGGACTCTTGAACACTGAAGCTTTCTTT. Translation: CASNLRGLLNTEAFF. Together with reference TRBV28 and TRBJ1-1, the CDR3 gives the full variable domain: DVKVTQSSRYLVKRTGEKVFLECVQDMDHENMFWYRQDPGLGLRLIYFSYDVKMKEKGDIPEGYSVSREKKERFSLILESASTNQTSMYLCASNLRGLLNTEAFFGQGTRLTVV.

The chain couples TRBV30 to TRBJ1-1; TRBD1 might be the D (5 bases). The germline V gene has CDR1 GTSNPN and CDR2 SVGIG (reference sequence). The CDR3 runs 13 residues. V lost 3 bases and J lost 4, with 12 bases in between. The DNA of the CDR3 is TGTGCCTGGAGGGCCCGCGGGGGCACTGAAGCTTTCTTT. This codes for CAWRARGGTEAFF.

This clone was seen once. The genes are TRBV28 and TRBJ2-1; D is undetermined. The ends were cut back, 6 bases at V and 6 bases at J, with 9 bases in the middle. Per the germline V gene, CDR1 is MDHEN and CDR2 is SYDVKM. The CDR3 is made up of 12 amino acids. The CDR3 coding sequence is TGTGCCAGCAGCCTCACTCGCAATGAGCAGTTCTTC. Translation gives CASSLTRNEQFF.

This clone has only one observation. The chain combines TRBV2 with TRBJ1-4; TRBD1 agrees at 9 bases. V gave up 2 bases and J gave up 7 bases; unmatched junction bases: 2. The germline V gene has CDR1 SNHLY and CDR2 FYNNEI. The CDR3 totals 14 residues. The CDR3 spells CASSEYRGREKLFF. The CDR3 DNA is TGTGCCAGCAGTGAATACAGGGGGCGTGAAAAACTGTTTTTT.

V usage is TRBV7-6 and J usage is TRBJ2-2; 8 bases line up with TRBD1. The CDR3 runs to 16 residues. V shed 1 base and J 1 base; nucleotides not matched to a gene: 2. Germline assignment: CDR1 SGHVS and CDR2 FNYEAQ. The CDR3 nucleotides read TGTGCCAGCAGCTTAGTGGGGACAGGGAACACCGGGGAGCTGTTTTTT. As protein: CASSLVGTGNTGELFF.

The V gene is TRBV7-9, the J gene TRBJ2-7, with 13 bases matching TRBD2. CDR3 length: 17 residues. Unmatched junction bases numbered 9, after V lost 5 bases and J lost 2 bases. Germline V CDR1 and CDR2: SEHNR, FQNEAQ (reference sequence). CDR3 sequence: CASSPTPGLAGTYEQYF. CDR3 nucleotide sequence: TGTGCCAGCAGCCCTACGCCGGGACTAGCGGGGACCTACGAGCAGTACTTC. Together with reference TRBV7-9 and TRBJ2-7, the CDR3 gives the full variable domain: DTGVSQNPRHKITKRGQNVTFRCDPISEHNRLYWYRQTLGQGPEFLTYFQNEAQLEKSRLLSDRFSAERPKGSFSTLEIQRTEQGDSAMYLCASSPTPGLAGTYEQYFGPGTRLTVT.

This clone was counted a single time. V is TRBV9 and J is TRBJ2-1; TRBD2 agrees at 13 bases. The junction had 8 bases not matched to a gene; V was cut back by 4 bases and J by 1 base. Germline lookup yields CDR1 SGDLS and CDR2 YYNGEE. CDR3 size: 18 residues. CDR3 in DNA: TGTGCCAGCAGCCGGACTAGCGGGAGAGGTATATCCTACAATGAGCAGTTCTTC. It translates to CASSRTSGRGISYNEQFF.

This clone was recorded once. The J gene is TRBJ2-5, the V gene TRBV28; 7 bases fit TRBD1. Germline V gene data show CDR1 as MDHEN and CDR2 as SYDVKM. The V segment lost 1 base and the J segment 5 bases; nucleotides outside the gene matches: 7. This CDR3 region has 15 residues. CDR3 sequence (DNA): TGTGCCAGCAGTTTATCGGCAGGGGGTGGGGAGACCCAGTACTTC. As protein: CASSLSAGGGETQYF.

The chain carries TRBV7-9 and TRBJ1-1; tentatively, D is TRBD1 (5 bases). Per the germline V gene, CDR1 is SEHNR and CDR2 is FQNEAQ (reference sequence). CDR3 length: 15 amino acids. V shed 5 bases and J shed 6 bases, with 19 bases lying between them. CDR3 sequence reads: CASSTGTIDGAEAFF. CDR3 nucleotide sequence: TGTGCCAGCAGCACCGGGACTATAGATGGGGCTGAAGCTTTCTTT.

The chain's CDR3 is CASRSDSPDTQYF. The CDR3 region has the DNA TGCGCCAGCCGTTCGGACAGTCCAGATACGCAGTATTTT. J is TRBJ2-3 and V is TRBV5-1; tentatively, D is TRBD1 (6 bases). The V gene's germline CDR1 is SGHRS and CDR2 YFSETQ. The CDR3 has 13 residues. The V and J ends lost 7 bases and 4 bases respectively, with 13 bases between them.